The clone carrying this T cell receptor beta chain was seen a handful of times. This sample was included in a study of chemoradiotherapy in HPV16-positive cancers. Clones were read by immunoSEQ multiplex PCR, and TCRdb kept only the in-frame ones, dropping some. Of fewer than 15,000 clones detected, 70% to 90% appear once; the ten largest clones hold approximately 3.5%. The CDR3 covers 16 residues. The germline V gene has CDR1 KGHSH and CDR2 LQKENI. V was shortened by 5 bases and J by 3 bases, with 20 bases between the two germline ends. This specimen consisted of blood, obtained from a patient who underwent chemoradiotherapy. This chain connects TRBV18 to TRBJ2-7, with D perhaps matching TRBD2 (5 bases). The source of this sequence is a human donor with HPV-associated anogenital cancer. The chain's CDR3 is CASSLTSGSAGYEQYF. The CDR3 DNA follows: TGTGCCAGCTCATTGACTTCTGGCTCCGCGGGCTACGAGCAGTACTTC.